One sample yielded the 25 T cell receptor beta chains listed below, sequenced in a study of cytomegalovirus exposure and HLA in healthy donors. In the PCR, 60 Vbeta and 13 Jbeta primers were used. Libraries were prepared by immunoSEQ multiplex PCR; TCRdb keeps only in-frame clonotypes and omits some of them. This sample has under 130,000 clones; 75% to 90% occur once, and the top ten carry about 6.9%. The sequenced material came from PBMCs. These receptors were collected from a man under 40 in good health and CMV-seropositive.

This clone was counted a single time. For the CDR3, the DNA is TGTGCCAGCAGCCGATTGTACGGCAATGAGCAGTTCTTC. Residues: CASSRLYGNEQFF. The V gene is TRBV13, the J gene TRBJ2-1; D uncertain. This CDR3 contains 13 residues. Germline values: CDR1 PRHDT, CDR2 FYEKMQ (reference sequence). V lost 5 bases and J lost 6, with 11 bases in between.

The chain links TRBV5-6 to TRBJ2-5; D not certain. The CDR3 runs 16 residues. V was pared by 3 bases and J by 1 base, with 16 bases between. The germline CDR1 and CDR2 sequences are SGHDT and YYEEEE. The CDR3 nucleotides are TGTGCCAGCAGCTCCGCCCTTCGCGCCTTCCAAGAGACCCAGTACTTC. Translated: CASSSALRAFQETQYF.

A note on this clone: The conserved final phenylalanine or tryptophan is absent from the CDR3, which likely points to a read error. The gene calls are TRBV5-6 and TRBJ1-1; TRBD1 agrees at 10 bases. The ends lost 3 bases at V and 6 bases at J; junction bases unmatched: 5. The CDR3 has 14 amino acids. CDR1 is SGHDT, CDR2 YYEEEE, per germline. In DNA, the CDR3 is TGTGCCAGCAGCTACTCCGACAGGGGGCCTGAAGCTTTCCTT. Protein product: CASSYSDRGPEAFL.

CDR3 DNA: TGTGCCAGCACGAGGGTCGAAAACACTGAAGCTTTCTTT. Protein sequence: CASTRVENTEAFF. The chain recombines TRBV2 with TRBJ1-1, with D uncertain. The CDR3 totals 13 residues. Germline CDR1 SNHLY, CDR2 FYNNEI. V shed 7 bases and J shed 2 bases, with 11 bases lying between them. The full variable domain, with the rest looked up from reference TRBV2 and TRBJ1-1, is EPEVTQTPSHQVTQMGQEVILRCVPISNHLYFYWYRQILGQKVEFLVSFYNNEISEKSEIFDDQFSVERPDGSNFTLKIRSTKLEDSAMYFCASTRVENTEAFFGQGTRLTVV.

The chain recombines TRBV6-6 with TRBJ1-1; D is undetermined. The length of the CDR3 is 13 residues. V was clipped by 5 bases and J by 5 bases, with 12 bases between them. Germline-derived CDR1 and CDR2 are MNHNY and SVGAGI (reference sequence). In DNA, the CDR3 is TGTGCCAGCAGTCCGACTCCCTCGACTGAAGCTTTCTTT. This encodes CASSPTPSTEAFF.

This clone turned up a few times. The J gene is TRBJ2-5, the V gene TRBV7-2; D is perhaps TRBD2 (5 bases). This CDR3 region has 13 residues. Germline V gene sequence: CDR1 SGHTA, CDR2 FQGNSA. The V end was cut by 1 base, the J end by 5 bases, with 8 bases between. CDR3 DNA: TGTGCCAGCAGCTTAGGACTATTGGAGACCCAGTACTTC. Protein: CASSLGLLETQYF.

The table lists this clone with a few counts. V gene TRBV5-4 combines with J gene TRBJ1-5, with D hard to call. V lost 4 bases, J lost 7 bases, and 9 bases lay in between. CDR3 size: 12 residues. In germline, CDR1 is SGHNT, CDR2 YYREEE (reference sequence). The CDR3 DNA reads as TGTGCCAGCAGCATTTCCGGGCAGCCCCAGCATTTT. Residues: CASSISGQPQHF.

This chain uses TRBV29-1 with TRBJ2-1; possible D gene TRBD2, 5 bases. Trimming took off 4 bases at V and 4 bases at J, with 17 bases between the two ends. This CDR3 region has 15 residues. Germline V gives CDR1 SQVTM, CDR2 ANQGSEA. CDR3 sequence: CSVGFVATGYNEQFF. The DNA for the CDR3 is TGCAGCGTTGGATTTGTAGCGACTGGTTACAATGAGCAGTTCTTC.

V is TRBV30 and J is TRBJ1-4; 7 nucleotides match TRBD1. The CDR3 is made up of 15 amino acids. CDR1 and CDR2 from the germline V gene are GTSNPN and SVGIG (reference sequence). V trimming: 2 bases; J trimming: 8 bases; junction bases outside the gene matches: 11. The CDR3 nucleotides read TGTGCCTGGAGTTCCCAACAGGGGATTAACGAAAAACTGTTTTTT. It is translated as CAWSSQQGINEKLFF. The full variable domain, its missing parts supplied by reference TRBV30 and TRBJ1-4, is SQTIHQWPATLVQPVGSPLSLECTVEGTSNPNLYWYRQAAGRGLQLLFYSVGIGQISSEVPQNLSASRPQDRQFILSSKKLLLSDSGFYLCAWSSQQGINEKLFFGSGTQLSVL.

The chain's CDR3 is CASRTGTGVEDTGELFF. The CDR3 DNA reads as TGTGCCAGCAGAACCGGGACAGGGGTGGAGGACACCGGGGAGCTGTTTTTT. The rearrangement links TRBV2 to TRBJ2-2, with 10 bases lining up with TRBD1. Germline CDR1 SNHLY, CDR2 FYNNEI. V dropped 6 bases and J dropped 3; count of bases not matched to a gene: 10. The CDR3 length is 17 residues.

The chain has TRBV9 and TRBJ1-5, with D possibly matching TRBD1 (6 bases). Trimming took off 2 bases at V and 5 bases at J, with 14 bases between the two ends. This CDR3 has 15 amino acids. Germline CDR1 is SGDLS and CDR2 is YYNGEE. CDR3 amino acids: CASSVGAASDQPQHF. The CDR3 DNA follows: TGTGCCAGCAGCGTGGGGGCCGCCTCCGATCAGCCCCAGCATTTT.

The chain employs TRBV5-4 and TRBJ2-5; 9 nucleotides align to TRBD2. There are 14 residues in the CDR3. Germline V gene lookup returns CDR1 SGHNT and CDR2 YYREEE (reference sequence). V was clipped by 5 bases and J by 4 bases; unmatched bases: 6. CDR3 residues: CASRFSGGGETQYF. DNA of the CDR3: TGTGCCAGCAGATTTAGCGGGGGAGGAGAGACCCAGTACTTC.

The chain uses TRBV9 and TRBJ2-1; perhaps TRBD2 as D (5 bases). CDR3 length equals 16 residues. With 3 bases removed from V and 4 bases from J, the gap between germline ends came to 17 bases. Germline V CDR1 and CDR2: SGDLS, YYNGEE. The CDR3 sequence is CASSGSAEPFYNEQFF. The CDR3 nucleotides are TGTGCCAGCAGCGGTTCAGCGGAGCCTTTTTACAATGAGCAGTTCTTC.

This chain links TRBV7-9 with TRBJ1-5; TRBD1 is a possible D gene (5 bases). Germline V lookup: CDR1 SEHNR, CDR2 FQNEAQ (reference sequence). V lost 5 bases, J lost 3 bases, and 20 bases lay in between. CDR3 size: 17 residues. The CDR3 sequence: CASSPFLIGANNQPQHF. The CDR3 bases are TGTGCCAGCAGCCCATTCTTGATTGGGGCTAACAATCAGCCCCAGCATTTT.

The chain carries TRBV21-1 and TRBJ1-1. TRBV21-1 is designated a pseudogene. The CDR3 runs 16 residues. The CDR3: CASSKRSLGGNTEAFF. CDR3 coding DNA: TGTGCCAGCAGCAAAAGGTCATTGGGGGGGAACACTGAAGCTTTCTTT.

This CDR3 reads CASSSVQSTDTQYF. CDR3 DNA: TGCGCCAGCAGCTCCGTGCAGAGCACAGATACGCAGTATTTT. This sequence joins TRBV5-1 and TRBJ2-3; D is unclear. Trimming removed 3 bases from V and 0 bases from J, with 8 bases in between. Germline-derived CDR1 and CDR2 are SGHRS and YFSETQ. The CDR3 covers 14 residues.

The chain joins TRBV27 to TRBJ2-7; 11 positions match TRBD2. The V segment lost 5 bases and the J segment 3 bases; nucleotides outside the gene matches: 6. The CDR3 contains 15 residues. Germline assignment: CDR1 MNHEY and CDR2 SMNVEV (reference sequence). CDR3 protein: CASSPTSGGFYEQYF. As DNA, the CDR3 is TGTGCCAGCAGTCCCACTAGCGGGGGATTCTACGAGCAGTACTTC.

This clone was recorded a few times. The V gene is TRBV7-2, the J gene TRBJ1-2, with 7 nucleotides matching TRBD1. V gave up 1 base and J gave up 3 bases; unmatched junction bases: 5. CDR1 is SGHTA, CDR2 FQGNSA, per germline. This CDR3 is built from 15 residues. The CDR3 DNA reads as TGTGCCAGCAGCTTAGTCGCCAGGGGGGACTATGGCTACACCTTC. Its protein product is CASSLVARGDYGYTF. Full variable domain (outside the CDR3, taken from reference TRBV7-2 and TRBJ1-2): GAGVSQSPSNKVTEKGKDVELRCDPISGHTALYWYRQSLGQGLEFLIYFQGNSAPDKSGLPSDRFSAERTGGSVSTLTIQRTQQEDSAVYLCASSLVARGDYGYTFGSGTRLTVV.

The rearrangement links TRBV7-9 to TRBJ2-2; possible D gene TRBD2, 5 bases. Germline assignment: CDR1 SEHNR and CDR2 FQNEAQ (reference sequence). The CDR3 is made up of 16 amino acids. V was clipped by 2 bases and J by 1 base, with 11 bases between them. The CDR3 bases are TGTGCCAGCAGCTTACGGGGTCAGCAGAACACCGGGGAGCTGTTTTTT. Its protein product is CASSLRGQQNTGELFF.

The chain joins TRBV4-1 to TRBJ1-1; 9 bases map to TRBD1. Trimming at V came to 6 bases and at J to 6 bases, leaving 11 bases not matched to a gene. This CDR3 comprises 15 residues. Germline CDR1 reads MGHRA; CDR2 reads YSYEKL. The CDR3 DNA is TGCGCCAGCAGTCATCCGGGACAGGGAGTTGCTGAAGCTTTCTTT. Encoded protein: CASSHPGQGVAEAFF.

This chain joins TRBV4-1 and TRBJ1-3, with D hard to call. V lost 2 bases to trimming and J lost 0 bases, with 17 bases between them. Per the germline V gene, CDR1 is MGHRA and CDR2 is YSYEKL. This CDR3 spans 18 amino acids. This CDR3 reads CASSQRLFDRSSGNTIYF. The CDR3 DNA is TGCGCCAGCAGCCAACGACTTTTCGACCGAAGCTCTGGAAACACCATATATTTT.

The chain uses TRBV7-2 and TRBJ2-2; D is undetermined. CDR3 length: 12 amino acids. Germline V lookup: CDR1 SGHTA, CDR2 FQGNSA. V was pared by 7 bases and J by 3 bases, with 6 bases between. The CDR3 DNA is TGTGCCAGCACCTCCGACACCGGGGAGCTGTTTTTT. It yields the protein CASTSDTGELFF.

V gene TRBV4-1 combines with J gene TRBJ1-5, with 8 bases aligning to TRBD1. Germline CDR1 reads MGHRA; CDR2 reads YSYEKL. J gave up 8 bases and V 9 bases, and 6 bases lay outside the gene matches. The length of the CDR3 is 12 residues. Here the CDR3 DNA reads TGCGCCAGTGGACAGGGTAGAGAGCCCCAGCATTTT. It is translated as CASGQGREPQHF.

This chain joins TRBV11-3 and TRBJ2-6; 9 nucleotides match TRBD1. The CDR3 spans 18 residues. CDR1 and CDR2 (germline): SGHNT, YENEEA. V was clipped by 5 bases and J by 0 bases; unmatched bases: 8. CDR3 nucleotide sequence: TGTGCCAGCAGCCCCGGGACAGGGAAGAGCTCTGGGGCCAACGTCCTGACTTTC. This gives the protein CASSPGTGKSSGANVLTF.

This chain uses TRBV19 with TRBJ1-1; possible D gene TRBD1, 6 bases. V was trimmed by 7 bases and J by 1 base, leaving 19 bases between them. Per germline, CDR1 LNHDA and CDR2 SQIVND (reference sequence). The CDR3 spans 16 residues. The CDR3 sequence: CASKVGDTRANTEAFF. The CDR3 nucleotides are TGTGCCAGTAAGGTAGGGGACACAAGGGCGAACACTGAAGCTTTCTTT.